This paragraph covers one T cell receptor (beta chain) sequence. The sample originates from a study of technical replicates of blood from a handful of donors. Generated by immunoSEQ multiplex PCR, the TCRdb table keeps only in-frame clones and is missing some. The sample has around 80,000 clones, 90% to 95% seen once. Germline V gives CDR1 SGHTA, CDR2 FQGTGA. The CDR3 extends over 12 amino acids. Trimming removed 5 bases from V and 8 bases from J; junction bases left unmatched: 5. Material for sequencing was T cells isolated from PBMCs. This receptor was taken from a human donor in good health. This chain uses TRBV7-3 with TRBJ1-1, with 7 bases aligning to TRBD1. CDR3 region: CASSRDRAEAFF. The CDR3 DNA follows: TGTGCCAGCAGCCGTGACAGGGCCGAAGCTTTCTTT.